This TCR beta chain was profiled in a study of vaccination effects on CD4 cells after COVID-19. In this sample, this clone turned up a few times. Its antigen remains unknown. Other DNA sequences in this specimen translate into the identical CDR3. The protocol was immunoSEQ multiplex PCR, while the TCRdb copy is restricted to in-frame clones and leaves out a portion. The table includes some 31,000 clones, approximately 77% detected once. Germline-derived CDR1 and CDR2 are SGDLS and YYNGEE. V gave up 0 bases and J gave up 0 bases, with 7 bases separating them. This CDR3 is built from 14 residues. A 10-day culture period preceded the isolation of CD4+ T cells. PCR confirmed that the person was infected with SARS-CoV-2 between March and December 2020. Subjects were given two BNT162b2 or mRNA-1273 vaccine doses.

This TCR derives from a human donor who had a prior SARS-CoV-2 infection. Sequenced material: CD4+ T cells from PBMCs cultured without peptide, taken after COVID-19 vaccination. The V call is TRBV9, the J call TRBJ2-7; weak D call: TRBD2 (5 bases). For the CDR3, the DNA is TGTGCCAGCAGCGTAGCGGGGTACTCCTACGAGCAGTACTTC. The encoded protein is CASSVAGYSYEQYF.